One and the same sample provided the 20 T cell receptor beta chains below, sequenced in a study of blood T cell repertoires in COVID-19. Profiling relied on immunoSEQ multiplex PCR, and the TCRdb table lists in-frame clones only, not all of them. The sample holds 140,000 or so clones, around 83% seen once. Source material: peripheral blood. All receptors derive from a man aged 30-40 years with COVID-19, enrolled during active disease.

V and J are TRBV19 and TRBJ2-1; TRBD1 agrees at 12 bases. The germline gives CDR1 LNHDA, CDR2 SQIVND (reference sequence). The length of the CDR3 is 20 residues. J gave up 0 bases and V 7 bases, and 16 bases lay outside the gene matches. Here the CDR3 DNA reads TGTGCCAGTACCAAAAAGGAGGGACAGGGGGCACCACTCTCCTACAATGAGCAGTTCTTC. Translating gives CASTKKEGQGAPLSYNEQFF. Based on the CDR3 plus reference TRBV19 and TRBJ2-1, the full variable domain is DGGITQSPKYLFRKEGQNVTLSCEQNLNHDAMYWYRQDPGQGLRLIYYSQIVNDFQKGDIAEGYSVSREKKESFPLTVTSAQKNPTAFYLCASTKKEGQGAPLSYNEQFFGPGTRLTVL.

V gene TRBV30 combines with J gene TRBJ1-5; TRBD1 matches at 11 bases. With 5 bases clipped from V and 9 bases from J, the junction kept 6 bases outside the gene matches. Per germline, CDR1 GTSNPN and CDR2 SVGIG (reference sequence). CDR3 size: 13 residues. In nucleotides, the CDR3 is TGTGCCTGGGCGGGACAGGGGGATTGGCCCCAGCATTTT. Its translation: CAWAGQGDWPQHF. The variable domain in full, completed from reference TRBV30 and TRBJ1-5, reads SQTIHQWPATLVQPVGSPLSLECTVEGTSNPNLYWYRQAAGRGLQLLFYSVGIGQISSEVPQNLSASRPQDRQFILSSKKLLLSDSGFYLCAWAGQGDWPQHFGDGTRLSIL.

This clone was found a few times. V and J are TRBV3-1 (or the pseudogene TRBV3-2) and TRBJ1-2; weak D call: TRBD1 (6 bases). The length of the CDR3 is 13 residues. Germline lookup yields CDR1 LGHDT and CDR2 YNNKEL (reference sequence). V was pared by 5 bases and J by 4 bases, with 11 bases between. The CDR3 DNA is TGTGCCAGCAGCTCTACAGGGACCTATGGCTACACCTTC. As protein: CASSSTGTYGYTF.

J is TRBJ2-7 and V is TRBV28; 8 bases agree with TRBD2. With 2 bases clipped from V and 2 bases from J, the junction kept 8 bases outside the gene matches. The CDR3 extends over 16 amino acids. Germline CDR1 is MDHEN and CDR2 is SYDVKM. In nucleotides, the CDR3 is TGTGCCAGCAGTTTACGGACCAGCGGGAGTCCCTACGAGCAGTACTTC. It specifies CASSLRTSGSPYEQYF.

This clone has a single count. The V call is TRBV10-3, the J call TRBJ2-7; possibly TRBD2 for D (6 bases). The CDR3 is 14 residues long. Per germline, CDR1 ENHRY and CDR2 SYGVKD. Trimming took off 4 bases at V and 0 bases at J, with 10 bases between the two ends. The CDR3, as DNA: TGTGCCATCAGTGGTAGCGGCAACTCCTACGAGCAGTACTTC. This gives the protein CAISGSGNSYEQYF.

The chain couples TRBV7-2 to TRBJ2-7, with 8 bases lining up with TRBD1. V gave up 5 bases and J gave up 3 bases; unmatched junction bases: 6. Germline CDR1 SGHTA, CDR2 FQGNSA. This CDR3 has 14 amino acids. The chain's CDR3 is CASSQSTGGYEQYF. DNA of the CDR3: TGTGCCAGCAGCCAAAGCACAGGGGGCTACGAGCAGTACTTC.

This chain uses TRBV9 with TRBJ1-4; 7 nucleotides match TRBD1. The V gene end was trimmed by 1 base and the J gene end by 6 bases; junction bases not matched to a gene: 3. Germline V gene sequence: CDR1 SGDLS, CDR2 YYNGEE. This CDR3 has 14 amino acids. The CDR3 nucleotides read TGTGCCAGCAGCGTATCCGGGACAGATGAAAAACTGTTTTTT. It translates to CASSVSGTDEKLFF.

The CDR3 DNA follows: TGTGCCAGCGAAATGAGACGGGACTCTGGAAACACCATATATTTT. Translated, it gives CASEMRRDSGNTIYF. The chain links TRBV6-5 to TRBJ1-3; D is unresolved. V was trimmed by 8 bases and J by 0 bases, leaving 14 bases between them. The CDR3 contains 15 residues. CDR1 is MNHEY and CDR2 is SVGAGI in the germline V gene.

This chain joins TRBV11-2 and TRBJ2-1; D not certain. The germline V and J ends were trimmed by 1 base and 9 bases, with 4 bases remaining between them. There are 11 residues in the CDR3. Looked up from germline, CDR1 is SGHAT and CDR2 is FQNNGV. CDR3 DNA sequence: TGTGCCAGCAGCTTAGGCAGTGAGCAGTTCTTC. Amino acid sequence: CASSLGSEQFF.

The chain joins TRBV19 to TRBJ2-2, with D perhaps matching TRBD1 (6 bases). CDR1 and CDR2 (germline): LNHDA, SQIVND (reference sequence). CDR3 length equals 14 residues. V was clipped by 3 bases and J by 7 bases, with 12 bases between them. The CDR3 here is CASSIGTGYGELFF. The CDR3 DNA reads as TGTGCCAGTAGTATTGGCACAGGGTACGGGGAGCTGTTTTTT.

V gene TRBV24-1 combines with J gene TRBJ2-3; TRBD2 is a possible D gene (6 bases). Germline assignment: CDR1 KGHDR and CDR2 SFDVKD. This CDR3 has 13 amino acids. Between the trimmed V and J ends, which lost 3 bases and 9 bases, there was a span of 12 bases. In nucleotides, the CDR3 is TGTGCCACCAGTGATGCTTCTGGGAGGACGCAGTATTTT. As protein: CATSDASGRTQYF.

The rearrangement joins TRBV6-5 to TRBJ2-7; TRBD2 agrees at 8 bases. The CDR3 length is 13 residues. V was pared by 6 bases and J by 6 bases, with 7 bases of the junction left unmatched. Germline V gene sequence: CDR1 MNHEY, CDR2 SVGAGI. The CDR3 DNA reads as TGTGCCAGCAGCGGGAGGGCCAGGTCCGAGCAGTACTTC. It encodes CASSGRARSEQYF.

V usage is TRBV27 and J usage is TRBJ2-7; D is ambiguous. The germline CDR1 and CDR2 sequences are MNHEY and SMNVEV (reference sequence). V was shortened by 0 bases and J by 3 bases, with 6 bases between the two germline ends. The CDR3 has 13 amino acids. CDR3 in DNA: TGTGCCAGCAGTTTATCTACGGGCTACGAGCAGTACTTC. Residues: CASSLSTGYEQYF.

V gene TRBV14 combines with J gene TRBJ2-2; no clear D gene. Per the germline V gene, CDR1 is SGHDN and CDR2 is FVKESK. CDR3 length: 15 residues. The V end lost 0 bases, the J end lost 6 bases, and 11 bases lay between the germline ends. CDR3 sequence: CASSQDLSKSGELFF. CDR3 sequence (DNA): TGTGCCAGCAGCCAAGACCTATCTAAGTCCGGGGAGCTGTTTTTT.

The CDR3 is CASSETGSYNEQFF. CDR3 sequence (DNA): TGTGCCAGCTCCGAGACAGGATCCTACAATGAGCAGTTCTTC. The V and J genes are TRBV27 and TRBJ2-1, with D possibly TRBD1 on 6 matching bases. Trimming took off 8 bases at V and 1 base at J, with 12 bases between the two ends. Germline CDR1 is MNHEY and CDR2 is SMNVEV (reference sequence). The CDR3 consists of 14 residues.

V gene TRBV28 combines with J gene TRBJ2-7; possible D gene TRBD2, 7 bases. V lost 8 bases and J lost 5, with 22 bases in between. This CDR3 contains 15 residues. Per the germline V gene, CDR1 is MDHEN and CDR2 is SYDVKM. CDR3 coding DNA: TGTGCCAGCGGGAGGCGGGGGCCAACCATCGACGAGCAGTACTTC. Amino acids: CASGRRGPTIDEQYF.

V and J are TRBV19 and TRBJ2-7; maybe TRBD1 (6 bases). Germline CDR1 and CDR2: LNHDA and SQIVND (reference sequence). The CDR3 has 15 residues. The V gene lost 5 bases and the J gene lost 2 bases, with 16 bases spanning the gap. CDR3 nucleotides: TGTGCCAGTAGTCCGTCAGGGGCTGGTACCTACGAGCAGTACTTC. Residues: CASSPSGAGTYEQYF. The variable domain in full, with the rest retrieved from reference TRBV19 and TRBJ2-7, is DGGITQSPKYLFRKEGQNVTLSCEQNLNHDAMYWYRQDPGQGLRLIYYSQIVNDFQKGDIAEGYSVSREKKESFPLTVTSAQKNPTAFYLCASSPSGAGTYEQYFGPGTRLTVT.

The CDR3 reads CATSQGAVDGYTF. CDR3 nucleotides: TGTGCCACCAGTCAGGGGGCTGTGGATGGCTACACCTTC. This chain joins TRBV24-1 and TRBJ1-2; 8 positions match TRBD1. CDR1 KGHDR and CDR2 SFDVKD come from the germline V gene. The CDR3 is made up of 13 amino acids. Trimming cost V 6 bases and J 6 bases; bases outside gene matches: 5.

The chain combines TRBV21-1 with TRBJ2-7; the table calls TRBD2, which could not be checked here. TRBV21-1 is recorded as a pseudogene. CDR3 length equals 17 residues. The CDR3 spells CASSEPLRASPSYEQYF. DNA for the CDR3: TGTGCCAGCAGTGAACCCCTGAGGGCGTCGCCCTCCTACGAGCAGTACTTC.

This clone occurred once. The rearrangement uses TRBV10-3 and TRBJ1-1; possible D gene TRBD1, 6 bases. The CDR3 is 13 amino acids. Trimming removed 10 bases from V and 1 base from J, with 13 bases in between. Germline CDR1 and CDR2: ENHRY and SYGVKD. The CDR3 region is CATRDKENTEAFF. The CDR3, as DNA: TGTGCCACTCGGGACAAGGAGAACACTGAAGCTTTCTTT.